The 15 T cell receptor beta chains given below trace back to one sample, sequenced in a study of identical twins. A single record per CDR3 protein comes from TCRdb applying MiXCR to the 5' RACE reads. This sample has about 100,000 distinct CDR3 sequences, with 4.5% to 6.5% found just once. Source material: memory T cells sorted from blood. These receptors all stem from a woman aged 45-59 years in good health.

This clonotype was recorded many times. The chain recombines TRBV10-3 with TRBJ1-1; unclear D gene. Trimming took off 2 bases at V and 4 bases at J, with 17 bases between the two ends. This CDR3 spans 16 amino acids. Germline V gene lookup returns CDR1 ENHRY and CDR2 SYGVKD. CDR3 bases: TGTGCCATCAGTGAGCCAAACGGCGCACGGGGCACTGAAGCTTTCTTT. Protein: CAISEPNGARGTEAFF.

This clonotype has at least ten counts. The rearrangement links TRBV20-1 to TRBJ2-7, with D unclear. The V gene's germline CDR1 is DFQATT and CDR2 SNEGSKA (reference sequence). V was shortened by 3 bases and J by 5 bases, with 17 bases between the two germline ends. The CDR3 consists of 14 residues. The CDR3 coding sequence is TGCAGTGCTAGTGGGTCCAGGCAACTAAACGAGCAGTACTTC. This gives the protein CSASGSRQLNEQYF.

This clonotype has a handful of counts. The chain uses TRBV11-2 and TRBJ1-2, with a tentative D call TRBD1 (5 bases). The CDR3 length is 12 residues. CDR1 SGHAT and CDR2 FQNNGV come from the germline V gene. The germline V and J ends were trimmed by 4 bases and 9 bases, with 12 bases remaining between them. The DNA for the CDR3 is TGTGCCAGCAGCTCGACAGTTTACAGCTACACCTTC. Amino acid sequence: CASSSTVYSYTF.

This clonotype was picked up many times. V is TRBV6-6 and J is TRBJ1-5, with D unresolved. This CDR3 has 12 residues. Deletions cut 6 bases from V and 1 base from J, with 4 bases between. Germline V CDR1 and CDR2: MNHNY, SVGAGI (reference sequence). CDR3 in DNA: TGTGCCAGCAGATCCAGCAATCAGCCCCAGCATTTT. Protein product: CASRSSNQPQHF.

In this sample, this clonotype turned up a few times. The chain links TRBV30 to TRBJ2-1, with D possibly TRBD2 on 7 matching bases. V gave up 0 bases and J gave up 4 bases, with 25 bases separating them. The CDR3 covers 19 residues. Germline V gives CDR1 GTSNPN, CDR2 SVGIG (reference sequence). The DNA for the CDR3 is TGTGCCTGGAGTGTAAAGGGGGGGGGACGGTCCCCACTGTACAATGAGCAGTTCTTC. It codes for CAWSVKGGGRSPLYNEQFF.

This chain uses TRBV13 with TRBJ1-2, with D hard to call. Per the germline V gene, CDR1 is PRHDT and CDR2 is FYEKMQ (reference sequence). This CDR3 is built from 12 residues. V lost 5 bases, J lost 4 bases, and 8 bases lay in between. CDR3 DNA sequence: TGTGCCAGCAGCCTCAACACCTATGGCTACACCTTC. Translation: CASSLNTYGYTF.

This clonotype was seen ten or more times. The chain has TRBV12-3 or TRBV12-4 and TRBJ2-1; no clear D gene. The CDR3 consists of 16 residues. The V gene lost 3 bases and the J gene lost 0 bases, with 12 bases spanning the gap. Written as DNA, the CDR3 is TGTGCCAGCAGTTTTAGAGTATTAAGCTCCTACAATGAGCAGTTCTTC. It specifies CASSFRVLSSYNEQFF.

This clonotype was seen at least ten times. CDR3 sequence reads: CSARKNTEAFF. CDR3 nucleotide sequence: TGCAGTGCTAGGAAAAACACTGAAGCTTTCTTT. This chain uses TRBV20-1 with TRBJ1-1; D remains ambiguous. Trimming removed 3 bases from V and 2 bases from J, with 4 bases in between. This CDR3 is built from 11 residues. Germline loops: CDR1 DFQATT, CDR2 SNEGSKA (reference sequence).

The chain recombines TRBV2 with TRBJ1-2, with 8 bases fitting TRBD1. The CDR3 loop spans 14 amino acids. CDR1 and CDR2 (germline): SNHLY, FYNNEI. With 6 bases clipped from V and 8 bases from J, the junction kept 11 bases outside the gene matches. CDR3 in amino acids: CASRSQGASGGYTF. The CDR3 DNA follows: TGTGCCAGCAGAAGTCAGGGGGCGTCTGGCGGCTACACCTTC.

Only a few counts were recorded for this clonotype. The CDR3 DNA sequence: TGTGCCACCAGCAGAGCCAGGACAGGGACCACCCTTAATGAGCAGTTCTTC. The encoded protein is CATSRARTGTTLNEQFF. The V call is TRBV15, the J call TRBJ2-1, with 8 bases identical to TRBD1. The CDR3 is 17 amino acids. V trimming: 1 base; J trimming: 7 bases; junction bases outside the gene matches: 12. Germline V gives CDR1 LNHNV, CDR2 YYDKDF (reference sequence).

This clonotype was seen ten or more times. The chain is built from TRBV14 and TRBJ2-1; 9 nucleotides align to TRBD2. V lost 6 bases, J lost 6 bases, and 9 bases stayed unmatched. Germline V CDR1 and CDR2: SGHDN, FVKESK. This CDR3 contains 15 residues. The CDR3 DNA is TGTGCCAGCAGACCTAGCGGGACGACGGGCAATGAGCAGTTCTTC. This codes for CASRPSGTTGNEQFF.

The rearrangement links TRBV12-5 to TRBJ2-7, with 7 positions matching TRBD1. Looked up from germline, CDR1 is LGHNT and CDR2 is FRNRAP. The trim removed 1 base at V and 5 bases at J, leaving 5 bases unmatched. This CDR3 comprises 14 residues. The CDR3 reads CASGLGSDRDEQYF. The CDR3 nucleotides are TGTGCTAGTGGTTTGGGTTCCGACAGGGACGAGCAGTACTTC.

The chain links TRBV24-1 to TRBJ2-3; 7 nucleotides align to TRBD1. CDR1 is KGHDR and CDR2 is SFDVKD in the germline V gene. CDR3 length equals 14 residues. The J segment lost 6 bases and the V segment lost 7 bases, leaving 9 bases of the junction unmatched. The CDR3 DNA reads TGTGCCACCAGCGAGGGACAGAAATTCGATACGCAGTATTTT. It translates to CATSEGQKFDTQYF.

This clonotype was detected ten times or more. The rearrangement uses TRBV5-1 and TRBJ2-7; D not certain. The germline V and J ends were trimmed by 0 bases and 5 bases, with 6 bases remaining between them. This CDR3 contains 12 residues. Germline CDR1 is SGHRS and CDR2 is YFSETQ. For the CDR3, the DNA is TGCGCCAGCAGCTTGGGCTCGCACGAGCAGTACTTC. Protein: CASSLGSHEQYF.

This clonotype was recorded a few times. V is TRBV18 and J is TRBJ2-4; 8 nucleotides line up with TRBD1. The germline CDR1 and CDR2 sequences are KGHSH and LQKENI. V shed 3 bases, J shed 3 bases, and the junction held 7 bases outside the gene matches. The CDR3 totals 16 residues. The CDR3 DNA sequence: TGTGCCAGCTCACCGTCGACAGGGGTCGGCAAAAACATTCAGTACTTC. It is translated as CASSPSTGVGKNIQYF.